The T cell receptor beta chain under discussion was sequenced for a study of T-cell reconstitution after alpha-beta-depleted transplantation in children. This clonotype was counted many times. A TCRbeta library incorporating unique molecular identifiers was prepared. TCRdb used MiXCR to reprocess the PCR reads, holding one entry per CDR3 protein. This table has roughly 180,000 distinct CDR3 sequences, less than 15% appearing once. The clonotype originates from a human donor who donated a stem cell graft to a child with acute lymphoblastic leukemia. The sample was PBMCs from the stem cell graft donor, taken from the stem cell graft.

The CDR3 DNA sequence: TGCAGTGCTAGCCTCAGGAGGGGGCTGACTGAAAAACTGTTTTTT. Its translation is CSASLRRGLTEKLFF. The chain joins TRBV20-1 to TRBJ1-4, with 7 bases fitting TRBD1. Germline lookup yields CDR1 DFQATT and CDR2 SNEGSKA (reference sequence). With V trimmed by 3 bases and J by 7 bases, 11 bases remained unmatched. There are 15 residues in the CDR3.